These T cell receptor beta chains were read from a single sample in a study of long-term antiretroviral therapy in people with HIV. The data were produced by immunoSEQ multiplex PCR, yet TCRdb's version contains in-frame clones alone and is incomplete. The sample has under 45,000 clones; 83% are singletons. Source: unsorted PBMCs, taken 1 year after starting antiretroviral therapy. Source of these receptors: a man between 18 and 29 years old with HIV. Each CDR3 is given with its conserved first and last residue. The order of the fields is V gene, J gene, CDR3 protein.

TRBV9	TRBJ2-7	CASSTAGQLDEQYF
TRBV7-8	TRBJ1-4	CASSEQGRGSTNEKLFF
TRBV2	TRBJ2-1	CASSRRESYNEQFF
TRBV9	TRBJ2-2	CASSVGGRATGELFF
TRBV19	TRBJ2-7	CASSLGPAGEQYF
TRBV5-6	TRBJ1-1	CASSFRPNTEAFF
TRBV9	TRBJ2-7	CASSISGSGEQYF
TRBV28	TRBJ1-2	CASSFGEAGYTF
TRBV29-1	TRBJ1-1	CSFLRGYEAFF
TRBV18	TRBJ2-2	CASSPPRQNTGELFF
TRBV9	TRBJ2-3	CASSVGGDTQYF
TRBV2	TRBJ1-1	CASSVGLNTEAFF
TRBV4-3	TRBJ2-3	CASSQDHQGADTQYF
TRBV9	TRBJ1-3	CASSVGGGISGNTIYF
TRBV27	TRBJ2-7	CASSLSGTGELEQYF
TRBV6-5	TRBJ2-2	CATSDRGTGELFF
TRBV19	TRBJ1-1	CASSSSGVGTEAFF
TRBV21-1	TRBJ2-7	CASSKAGQGTSYEQYF
TRBV18	TRBJ1-4	CASSPPGTGSEKLFF
TRBV7-2	TRBJ2-3	CASSPLGGSSTDTQYF
TRBV7-2	TRBJ1-1	CASSSRGDTEAFF
TRBV5-5	TRBJ2-7	CASSLVGQGAYEQYF
TRBV6-4	TRBJ2-2	CASSRTSGGPGELFF
TRBV4-1	TRBJ1-4	CASSQADSEKLFF
TRBV9	TRBJ2-1	CASSVVAALGNEQFF
TRBV9	TRBJ2-1	CASSVAGNEQFF
TRBV5-6	TRBJ1-4	CASSLRQGDNEKLFF
TRBV9	TRBJ1-1	CASSVAPDRSNTEAFF
TRBV5-1	TRBJ1-1	CASSTVSHTEAFF
TRBV28	TRBJ1-4	CASSSLRGATNEKLFF
TRBV28	TRBJ1-1	CASSLITANTEAFF